The rows below give T cell receptor beta chains drawn from one sample of a study of blood T cell repertoires in COVID-19. Only in-frame clones appear in the TCRdb table, and some are missing; sequencing was by immunoSEQ multiplex PCR. The sample has over 150,000 clones; 86% are singletons. Sequenced: peripheral blood. These TCRs come from a man in his fifties with active or convalescent COVID-19. Both conserved end residues are part of each CDR3.

V gene: TRBV5-1; J gene: TRBJ1-3; CDR3 protein: CASSLEDSLSGNTIYF
V gene: TRBV9; J gene: TRBJ2-1; CDR3 protein: CASSVEGADFSSYNEQFF
V gene: TRBV11-1; J gene: TRBJ1-1; CDR3 protein: CASSLSRTGGESEAFF
V gene: TRBV27; J gene: TRBJ1-1; CDR3 protein: CASSKHENTEAFF
V gene: TRBV6-1; J gene: TRBJ1-1; CDR3 protein: CASSEVLGADTEAFF
V gene: TRBV5-8; J gene: TRBJ1-5; CDR3 protein: CASSKNSGADSNQPQHF
V gene: TRBV28; J gene: TRBJ2-5; CDR3 protein: CASSRTGQAGKETQYF
V gene: TRBV6-1; J gene: TRBJ2-5; CDR3 protein: CASRESGGKETQYF
V gene: TRBV5-1; J gene: TRBJ1-2; CDR3 protein: CASSTLTGEGGYTF
V gene: TRBV19; J gene: TRBJ1-1; CDR3 protein: CASNGRSQNTEAFF
V gene: TRBV25-1; J gene: TRBJ2-7; CDR3 protein: CASSEVGREQYF
V gene: TRBV3-1/TRBV3-2; J gene: TRBJ1-2; CDR3 protein: CASSHEGWHGYTF
V gene: TRBV29-1; J gene: TRBJ2-5; CDR3 protein: CSVDASYDGETQYF
V gene: TRBV9; J gene: TRBJ2-2; CDR3 protein: CASSASGINTGELFF
V gene: TRBV12-3/TRBV12-4; J gene: TRBJ1-1; CDR3 protein: CASSRGQGEAFF
V gene: TRBV7-6; J gene: TRBJ1-1; CDR3 protein: CASSNRETEAFF
V gene: TRBV12-3/TRBV12-4; J gene: TRBJ1-6; CDR3 protein: CASSRQGNSPLHF
V gene: TRBV5-1; J gene: TRBJ1-1; CDR3 protein: CASSPYPGNPEAFF
V gene: TRBV7-9; J gene: TRBJ1-2; CDR3 protein: CASSGGTVLWVGYTF
V gene: TRBV2; J gene: TRBJ2-3; CDR3 protein: CASSEELAGGPEDTQYF
V gene: TRBV7-9; J gene: TRBJ1-5; CDR3 protein: CASSFGSSNQPQHF
V gene: TRBV7-8; J gene: TRBJ2-1; CDR3 protein: CASSLSGYDGSEQFF
V gene: TRBV9; J gene: TRBJ1-1; CDR3 protein: CASRAIGQGNTEAFF
V gene: TRBV5-1; J gene: TRBJ2-5; CDR3 protein: CASSLPPGLAGVNEETQYF
V gene: TRBV19; J gene: TRBJ2-5; CDR3 protein: CASSINPGQGFRETQYF
V gene: TRBV21-1; J gene: TRBJ1-5; CDR3 protein: CASSKEGNRDNQPQHF
V gene: TRBV19; J gene: TRBJ2-3; CDR3 protein: CASSIRSGRTSTDTQYF
V gene: TRBV10-2; J gene: TRBJ1-6; CDR3 protein: CASTDRDSYNSPLHF
V gene: TRBV5-6; J gene: TRBJ1-3; CDR3 protein: CASSYTGRNTIYF
V gene: TRBV5-1; J gene: TRBJ2-5; CDR3 protein: CASSQAAGSETQYF
V gene: TRBV4-3; J gene: TRBJ2-1; CDR3 protein: CASSQDRVGGPLNEQFF
V gene: TRBV6-5; J gene: TRBJ2-7; CDR3 protein: CASRPAFTGGYEQYF
V gene: TRBV29-1; J gene: TRBJ2-5; CDR3 protein: CSVASGQETQYF
V gene: TRBV6-2/TRBV6-3; J gene: TRBJ1-1; CDR3 protein: CASSGPTGGLDTEAFF
V gene: TRBV25-1; J gene: TRBJ2-7; CDR3 protein: CASSANRGDPYEQYF
V gene: TRBV7-2; J gene: TRBJ2-7; CDR3 protein: CASSLVGVEQYF
V gene: TRBV14; J gene: TRBJ1-5; CDR3 protein: CASSPGGVTVRQPQHF
V gene: TRBV4-1; J gene: TRBJ2-1; CDR3 protein: CASSQDPAGVVNEQFF
V gene: TRBV5-4; J gene: TRBJ1-6; CDR3 protein: CASSPQDSPLHF
V gene: TRBV5-1; J gene: TRBJ2-7; CDR3 protein: CASSLLAGQGYEQYF